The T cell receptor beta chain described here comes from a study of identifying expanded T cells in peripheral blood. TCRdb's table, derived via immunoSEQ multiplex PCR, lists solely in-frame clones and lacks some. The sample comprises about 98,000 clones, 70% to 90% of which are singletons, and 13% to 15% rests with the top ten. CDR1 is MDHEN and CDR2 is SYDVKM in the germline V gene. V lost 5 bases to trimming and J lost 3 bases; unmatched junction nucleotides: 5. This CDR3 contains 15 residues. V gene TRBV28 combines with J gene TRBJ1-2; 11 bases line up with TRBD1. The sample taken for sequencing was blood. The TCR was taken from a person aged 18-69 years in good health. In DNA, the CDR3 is TGTGCCAGCAGTCCCGGACAGGGGGCTTACTATGGCTACACCTTC. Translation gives CASSPGQGAYYGYTF.